This TCR beta chain was found in a study of T cells in localized non-small cell lung cancer. Whole-study results and caveats: Greater T cell density in blood accompanied longer overall survival. Investigators sequenced only a single tumor region, leaving heterogeneity possible. Adjacent lung tissue had a median about 50 of the top 100 clones found in the tumor.

Details on this clone: Its matching antigen is unknown.

Sequencing used immunoSEQ multiplex PCR; TCRdb keeps in-frame clones, though not all of them. Of about 15,000 clones listed, 70% to 90% are singletons. CDR1 is MDHEN, CDR2 SYDVKM, per germline. The CDR3 is 14 amino acids. Trimming removed 6 bases at V and 6 bases at J, with 15 bases between. The gene calls are TRBV28 and TRBJ1-5; maybe TRBD1 (6 bases). This material consisted of peripheral blood mononuclear cells, taken before any cancer treatment. The TCR was taken from a male donor aged 60 or older with stage II lung adenocarcinoma. CDR3 sequence (DNA): TGTGCCAGCAGATTCGGGGGAGGGGGTCAGCCCCAGCATTTT. It codes for CASRFGGGGQPQHF. The whole variable domain, remainder taken from reference TRBV28 and TRBJ1-5, is DVKVTQSSRYLVKRTGEKVFLECVQDMDHENMFWYRQDPGLGLRLIYFSYDVKMKEKGDIPEGYSVSREKKERFSLILESASTNQTSMYLCASRFGGGGQPQHFGDGTRLSIL.